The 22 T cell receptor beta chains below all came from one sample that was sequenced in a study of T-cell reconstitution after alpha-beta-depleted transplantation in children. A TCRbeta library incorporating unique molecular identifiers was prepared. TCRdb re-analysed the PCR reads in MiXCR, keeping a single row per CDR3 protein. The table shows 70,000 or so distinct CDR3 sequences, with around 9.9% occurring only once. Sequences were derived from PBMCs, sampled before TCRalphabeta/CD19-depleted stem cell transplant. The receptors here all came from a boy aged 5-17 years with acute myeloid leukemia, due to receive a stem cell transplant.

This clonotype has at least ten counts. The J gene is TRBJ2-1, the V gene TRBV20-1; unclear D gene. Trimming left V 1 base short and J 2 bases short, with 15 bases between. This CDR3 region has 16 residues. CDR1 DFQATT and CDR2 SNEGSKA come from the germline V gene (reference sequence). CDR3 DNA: TGCAGTGCTAGAGCCCCTATGTCCGTTACCTACAATGAGCAGTTCTTC. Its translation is CSARAPMSVTYNEQFF.

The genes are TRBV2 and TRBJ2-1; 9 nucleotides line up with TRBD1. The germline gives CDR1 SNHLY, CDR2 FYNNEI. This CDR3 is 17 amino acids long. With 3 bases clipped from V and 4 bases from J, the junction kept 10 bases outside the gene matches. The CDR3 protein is CASSDLWDRVRYNEQFF. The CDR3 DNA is TGTGCCAGCAGTGACCTTTGGGACAGGGTCAGATACAATGAGCAGTTCTTC.

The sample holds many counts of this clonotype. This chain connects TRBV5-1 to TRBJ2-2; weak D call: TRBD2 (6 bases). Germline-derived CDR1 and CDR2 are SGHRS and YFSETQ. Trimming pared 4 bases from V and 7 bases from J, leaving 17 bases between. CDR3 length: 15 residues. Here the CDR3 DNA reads TGCGCCAGCAGCCCCGTACCGGGACTGAGCGGGGAGCTGTTTTTT. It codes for CASSPVPGLSGELFF.

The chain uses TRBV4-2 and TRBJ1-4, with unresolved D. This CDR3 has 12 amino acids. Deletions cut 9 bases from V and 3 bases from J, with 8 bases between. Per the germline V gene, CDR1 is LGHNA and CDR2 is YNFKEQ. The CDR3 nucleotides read TGTGCCAGGAGTAGGGCTAATGAAAAACTGTTTTTT. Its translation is CARSRANEKLFF.

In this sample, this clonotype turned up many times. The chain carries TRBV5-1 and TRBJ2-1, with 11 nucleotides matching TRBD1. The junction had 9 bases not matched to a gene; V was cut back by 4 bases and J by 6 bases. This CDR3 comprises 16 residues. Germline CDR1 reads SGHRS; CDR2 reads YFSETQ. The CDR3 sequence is CASSGSGTGGFNEQFF. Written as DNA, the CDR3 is TGCGCCAGCAGCGGCAGCGGGACAGGGGGGTTCAATGAGCAGTTCTTC.

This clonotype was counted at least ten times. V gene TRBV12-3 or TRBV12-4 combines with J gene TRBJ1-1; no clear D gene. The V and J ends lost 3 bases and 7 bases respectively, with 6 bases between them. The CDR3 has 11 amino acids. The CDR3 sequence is CASSFWNEAFF. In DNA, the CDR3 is TGTGCCAGCAGTTTTTGGAATGAAGCTTTCTTT.

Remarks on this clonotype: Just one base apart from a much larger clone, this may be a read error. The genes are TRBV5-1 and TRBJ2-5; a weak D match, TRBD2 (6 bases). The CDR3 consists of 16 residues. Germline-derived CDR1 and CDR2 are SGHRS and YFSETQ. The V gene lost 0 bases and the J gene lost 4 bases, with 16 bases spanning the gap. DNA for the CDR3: TGCGCCAGCAGCTTGGGGGGGGACTCGACCTTAGAGACCCAGTACTTC. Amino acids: CASSLGGDSTLETQYF.

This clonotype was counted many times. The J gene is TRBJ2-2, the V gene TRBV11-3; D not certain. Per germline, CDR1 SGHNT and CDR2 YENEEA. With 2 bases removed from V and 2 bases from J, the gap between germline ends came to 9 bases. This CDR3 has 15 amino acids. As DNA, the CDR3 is TGTGCCAGCAGCTTACCCATGGGCAACACCGGGGAGCTGTTTTTT. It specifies CASSLPMGNTGELFF.

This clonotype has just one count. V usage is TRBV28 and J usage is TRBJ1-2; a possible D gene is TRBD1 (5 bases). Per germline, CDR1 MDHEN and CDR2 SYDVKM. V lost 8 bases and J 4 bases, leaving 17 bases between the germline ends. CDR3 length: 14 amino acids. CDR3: CASPGRGASYGYTF. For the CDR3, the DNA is TGTGCCAGCCCTGGGAGGGGCGCTAGCTATGGCTACACCTTC.

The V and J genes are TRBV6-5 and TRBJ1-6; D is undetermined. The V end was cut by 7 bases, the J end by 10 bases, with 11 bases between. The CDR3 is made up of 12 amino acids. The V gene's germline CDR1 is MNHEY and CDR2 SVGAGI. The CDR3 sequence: CASKNSNSPLHF. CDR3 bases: TGTGCCAGCAAGAACTCCAACTCACCCCTCCACTTT.

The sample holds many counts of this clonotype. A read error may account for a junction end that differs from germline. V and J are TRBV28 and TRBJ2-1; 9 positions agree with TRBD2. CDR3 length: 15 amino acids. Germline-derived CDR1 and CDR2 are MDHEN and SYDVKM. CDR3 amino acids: CASKVGGRAYTEQFF. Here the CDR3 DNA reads TGTGCCAGCAAGGTTGGCGGGAGGGCCTACACTGAGCAGTTCTTC.

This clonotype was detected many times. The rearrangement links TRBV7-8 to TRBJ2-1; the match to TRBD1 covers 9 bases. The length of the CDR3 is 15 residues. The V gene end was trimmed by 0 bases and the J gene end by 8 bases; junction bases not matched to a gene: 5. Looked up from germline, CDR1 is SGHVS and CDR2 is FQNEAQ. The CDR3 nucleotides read TGTGCCAGCAGCTTAGCCGGGACAGGGATCTATGAGCAGTTCTTC. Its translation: CASSLAGTGIYEQFF.

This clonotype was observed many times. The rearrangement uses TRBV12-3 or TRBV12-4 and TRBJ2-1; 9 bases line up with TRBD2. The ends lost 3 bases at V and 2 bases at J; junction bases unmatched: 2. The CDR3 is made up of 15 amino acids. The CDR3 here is CASSFSGSPYNEQFF. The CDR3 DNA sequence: TGTGCCAGCAGTTTTAGCGGGAGTCCCTACAATGAGCAGTTCTTC.

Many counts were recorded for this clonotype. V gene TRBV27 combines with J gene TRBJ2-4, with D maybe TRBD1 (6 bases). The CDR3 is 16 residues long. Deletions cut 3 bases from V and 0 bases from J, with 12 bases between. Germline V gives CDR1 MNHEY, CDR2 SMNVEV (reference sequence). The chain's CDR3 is CASSFGQPLAKNIQYF. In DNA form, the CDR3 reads TGTGCCAGCAGTTTCGGACAGCCCTTAGCCAAAAACATTCAGTACTTC.

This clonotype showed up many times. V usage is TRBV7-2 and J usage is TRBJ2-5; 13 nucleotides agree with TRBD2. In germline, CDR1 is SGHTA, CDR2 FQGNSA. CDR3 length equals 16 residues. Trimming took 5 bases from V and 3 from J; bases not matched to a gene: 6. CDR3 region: CASSARTSGRKETQYF. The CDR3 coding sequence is TGTGCCAGCAGCGCCCGGACTAGCGGGAGAAAAGAGACCCAGTACTTC.

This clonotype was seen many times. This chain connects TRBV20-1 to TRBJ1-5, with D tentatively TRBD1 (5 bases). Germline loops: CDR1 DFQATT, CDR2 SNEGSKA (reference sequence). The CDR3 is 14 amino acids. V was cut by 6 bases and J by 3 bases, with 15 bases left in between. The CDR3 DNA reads TGCAGTGCAGCAAGGGGAAGGGACAATCAGCCCCAGCATTTT. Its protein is CSAARGRDNQPQHF.

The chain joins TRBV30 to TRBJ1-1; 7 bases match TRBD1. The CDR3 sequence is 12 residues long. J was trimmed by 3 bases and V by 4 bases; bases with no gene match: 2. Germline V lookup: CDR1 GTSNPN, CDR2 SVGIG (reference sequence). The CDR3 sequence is CAWTGGYTEAFF. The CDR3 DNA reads TGTGCCTGGACAGGGGGGTACACTGAAGCTTTCTTT.

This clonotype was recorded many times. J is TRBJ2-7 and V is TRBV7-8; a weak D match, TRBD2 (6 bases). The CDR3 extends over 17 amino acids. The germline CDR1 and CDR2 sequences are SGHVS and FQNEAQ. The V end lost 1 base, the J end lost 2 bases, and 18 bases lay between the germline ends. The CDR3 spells CASSLGGAGLHPYEQYF. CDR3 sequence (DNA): TGTGCCAGCAGCTTAGGTGGGGCGGGACTTCACCCCTACGAGCAGTACTTC. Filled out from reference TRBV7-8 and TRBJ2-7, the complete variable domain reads GAGVSQSPRYKVAKRGQDVALRCDPISGHVSLFWYQQALGQGPEFLTYFQNEAQLDKSGLPSDRFFAERPEGSVSTLKIQRTQQEDSAVYLCASSLGGAGLHPYEQYFGPGTRLTVT.

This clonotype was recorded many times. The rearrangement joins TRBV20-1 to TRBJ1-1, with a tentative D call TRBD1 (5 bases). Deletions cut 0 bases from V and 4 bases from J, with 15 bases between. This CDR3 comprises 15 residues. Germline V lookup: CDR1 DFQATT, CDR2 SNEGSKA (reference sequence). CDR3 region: CSARDGKTVSTEAFF. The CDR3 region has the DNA TGCAGTGCTAGAGATGGCAAGACAGTCTCCACTGAAGCTTTCTTT.

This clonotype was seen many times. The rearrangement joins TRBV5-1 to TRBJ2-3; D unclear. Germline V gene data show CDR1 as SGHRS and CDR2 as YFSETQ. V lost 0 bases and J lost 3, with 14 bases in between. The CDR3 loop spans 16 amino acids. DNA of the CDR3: TGCGCCAGCAGCTTGGCCCTAGGGTCTCGTACAGATACGCAGTATTTT. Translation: CASSLALGSRTDTQYF.

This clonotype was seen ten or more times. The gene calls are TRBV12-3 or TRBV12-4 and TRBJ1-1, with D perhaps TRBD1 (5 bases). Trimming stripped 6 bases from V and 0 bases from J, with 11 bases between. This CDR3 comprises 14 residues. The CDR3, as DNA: TGTGCCAGCAGCCAGGGACGTATGAACACTGAAGCTTTCTTT. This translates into CASSQGRMNTEAFF.

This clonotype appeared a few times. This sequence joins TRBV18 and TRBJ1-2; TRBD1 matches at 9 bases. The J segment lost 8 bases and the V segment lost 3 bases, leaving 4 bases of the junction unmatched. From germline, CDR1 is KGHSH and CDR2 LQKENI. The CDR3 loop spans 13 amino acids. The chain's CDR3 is CASSPDRGDGYTF. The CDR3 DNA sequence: TGTGCCAGCTCACCGGACAGGGGTGACGGCTACACCTTC. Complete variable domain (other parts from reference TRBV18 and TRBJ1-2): NAGVMQNPRHLVRRRGQEARLRCSPMKGHSHVYWYRQLPEEGLKFMVYLQKENIIDESGMPKERFSAEFPKEGPSILRIQQVVRGDSAAYFCASSPDRGDGYTFGSGTRLTVV.